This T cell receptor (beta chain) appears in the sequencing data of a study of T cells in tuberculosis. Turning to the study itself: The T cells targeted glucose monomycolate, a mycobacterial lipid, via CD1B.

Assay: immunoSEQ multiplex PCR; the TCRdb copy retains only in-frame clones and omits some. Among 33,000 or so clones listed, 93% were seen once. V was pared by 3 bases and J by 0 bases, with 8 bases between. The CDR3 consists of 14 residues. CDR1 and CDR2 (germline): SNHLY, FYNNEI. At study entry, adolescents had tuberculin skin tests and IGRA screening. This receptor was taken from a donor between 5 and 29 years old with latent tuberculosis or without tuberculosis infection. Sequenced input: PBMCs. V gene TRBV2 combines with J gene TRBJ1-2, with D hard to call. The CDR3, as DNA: TGTGCCAGCAGTGAGGGCAGGTCTAACTATGGCTACACCTTC. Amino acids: CASSEGRSNYGYTF.